This section outlines one T cell receptor (beta chain) sequence together with its context. Its antigen is not known. Treatment: oral pan-JAK inhibitor, 5-10 mg twice daily. The sample belongs to a study of CD8+ T cells in alopecia areata. Overall study findings and caveats: In blood and scalp, many expanded lesional clones persisted during tofacitinib. Among the 100 top clones, expanded CD8+ clones, like scalp clonality, were significantly decreased by tofacitinib. Because one nonresponder was included, the link of baseline CD8+ expansion to response is considered uncertain.

Sequencing used cDNA as its template, made by extracting RNA and reverse transcribing it. The table came from immunoSEQ multiplex PCR; TCRdb's copy has only in-frame clones and leaves some out. This sample carries more than 85,000 clones, approximately 66% of them seen once, and the ten largest clones take roughly 16%. Trimming took 0 bases from V and 3 from J, leaving 12 bases between them. The germline V gene encodes CDR1 GTSNPN and CDR2 SVGIG (reference sequence). This CDR3 has 15 residues. This chain connects TRBV30 to TRBJ2-1; maybe TRBD2 (6 bases). The sequence was collected from a human donor with alopecia areata. Specimen: CD8+ T cells sorted from blood, collected at week 4, from a patient treated with tofacitinib. This CDR3 reads CAWSVPRAGYNEQFF. As DNA, the CDR3 is TGTGCCTGGAGTGTGCCGAGAGCGGGCTACAATGAGCAGTTCTTC. Looking up the rest from reference TRBV30 and TRBJ2-1 gives the full variable domain: SQTIHQWPATLVQPVGSPLSLECTVEGTSNPNLYWYRQAAGRGLQLLFYSVGIGQISSEVPQNLSASRPQDRQFILSSKKLLLSDSGFYLCAWSVPRAGYNEQFFGPGTRLTVL.